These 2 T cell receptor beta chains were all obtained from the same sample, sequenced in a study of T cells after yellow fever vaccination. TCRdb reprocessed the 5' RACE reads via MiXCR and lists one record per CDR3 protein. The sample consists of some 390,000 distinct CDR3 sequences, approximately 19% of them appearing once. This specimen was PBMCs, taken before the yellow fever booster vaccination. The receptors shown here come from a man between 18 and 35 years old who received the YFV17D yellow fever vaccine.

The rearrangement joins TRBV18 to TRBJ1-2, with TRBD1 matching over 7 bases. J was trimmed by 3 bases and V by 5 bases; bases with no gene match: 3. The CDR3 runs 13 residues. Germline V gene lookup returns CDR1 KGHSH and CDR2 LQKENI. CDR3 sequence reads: CASSTGTDYGYTF. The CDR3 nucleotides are TGTGCCAGCTCAACCGGGACAGACTATGGCTACACCTTC.

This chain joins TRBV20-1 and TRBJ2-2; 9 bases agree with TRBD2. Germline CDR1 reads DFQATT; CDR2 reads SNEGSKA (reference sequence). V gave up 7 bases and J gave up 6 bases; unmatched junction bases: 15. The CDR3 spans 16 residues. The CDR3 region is CSVPRRPSGDPGELFF. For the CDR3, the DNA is TGCAGTGTCCCCCGACGGCCTAGCGGGGATCCCGGGGAGCTGTTTTTT.